The clone carrying this T cell receptor beta chain was observed a few times. These data are taken from a study of blood T cells in healthy people across ages. On the study more broadly: Capturing about one barcoded beta molecule per two T cells was achieved by template switching.

Primed by a sample-barcoded 5' primer and a J-beta primer mix, a second PCR proceeded for about 6 to 12 cycles. Each single sample gave us at least 2.5 million CDR3-containing paired-end reads. In TCRdb, the 5' RACE reads were re-called with MiXCR into one record per CDR3 protein. The repertoire holds about 1.6 million distinct CDR3 sequences, with about 35% as singletons. The CDR3 has 10 residues. CDR1 and CDR2 (germline): KGHDR, SFDVKD. Material for sequencing was blood. The clonotype originates from a young woman in good health. V is TRBV24-1 and J is TRBJ2-3; unclear D gene. The CDR3 protein is CFSNTDTQYF. The CDR3 DNA is TGTTTCTCTAACACAGATACGCAGTATTTT.